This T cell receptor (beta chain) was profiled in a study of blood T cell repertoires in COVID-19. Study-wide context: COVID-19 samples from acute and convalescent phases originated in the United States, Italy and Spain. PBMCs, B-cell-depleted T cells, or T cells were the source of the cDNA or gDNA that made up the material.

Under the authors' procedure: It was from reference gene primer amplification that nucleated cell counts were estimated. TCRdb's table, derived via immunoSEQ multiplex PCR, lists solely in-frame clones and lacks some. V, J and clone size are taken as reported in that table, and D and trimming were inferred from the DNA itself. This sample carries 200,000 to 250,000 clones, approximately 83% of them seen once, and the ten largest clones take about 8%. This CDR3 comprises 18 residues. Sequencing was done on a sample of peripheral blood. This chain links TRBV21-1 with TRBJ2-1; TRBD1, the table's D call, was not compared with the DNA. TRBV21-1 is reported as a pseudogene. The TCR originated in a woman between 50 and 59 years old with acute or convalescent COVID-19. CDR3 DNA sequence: TGTGCCAGCAGCCTAGACATTCCCCACGGACAGGTCCGGAATGAGCAGTTCTTC. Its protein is CASSLDIPHGQVRNEQFF.